The 15 T cell receptor beta chains in this list originate from one sample, sequenced in a study of blood T cell repertoires in COVID-19. Data came from immunoSEQ multiplex PCR; TCRdb stores just in-frame clones and leaves some out. Of roughly 97,000 clones in the sample, about 80% are singletons; the top ten hold more than 3%. Sequencing was carried out using peripheral blood. The receptors stem from a woman at least 80 years old with active or convalescent COVID-19.

The V call is TRBV5-4, the J call TRBJ2-2; perhaps TRBD2 as D (6 bases). V was pared by 4 bases and J by 4 bases, with 17 bases between. The CDR3 is made up of 16 amino acids. The germline V gene encodes CDR1 SGHNT and CDR2 YYREEE (reference sequence). The chain's CDR3 is CASSAAGRHGTGELFF. The CDR3 DNA follows: TGTGCCAGCAGCGCGGCAGGGAGGCATGGCACCGGGGAGCTGTTTTTT.

The chain combines TRBV6-5 with TRBJ1-6; tentative D call: TRBD1 (5 bases). Deletions cut 5 bases from V and 7 bases from J, with 15 bases between. Germline V gene lookup returns CDR1 MNHEY and CDR2 SVGAGI. The CDR3 contains 15 residues. The CDR3 reads CASSLGRADNSPLHF. CDR3 DNA sequence: TGTGCCAGCAGTCTGGGCAGGGCGGACAATTCACCCCTCCACTTT.

The V and J genes are TRBV2 and TRBJ1-5; TRBD1 agrees at 10 bases. The CDR3 is made up of 14 amino acids. V lost 8 bases and J lost 7; bases outside the gene matches: 8. Germline loops: CDR1 SNHLY, CDR2 FYNNEI. The CDR3: CASLSTGGRQPQHF. Written as DNA, the CDR3 is TGTGCCAGCCTCTCGACAGGGGGCCGGCAGCCCCAGCATTTT. The full variable domain, rest sourced from reference TRBV2 and TRBJ1-5, is EPEVTQTPSHQVTQMGQEVILRCVPISNHLYFYWYRQILGQKVEFLVSFYNNEISEKSEIFDDQFSVERPDGSNFTLKIRSTKLEDSAMYFCASLSTGGRQPQHFGDGTRLSIL.

The chain carries TRBV3-1 (or the pseudogene TRBV3-2) and TRBJ2-7; TRBD2 matches 8 bases. Germline CDR1 reads LGHDT; CDR2 reads YNNKEL (reference sequence). There are 17 residues in the CDR3. V was clipped by 4 bases and J by 6 bases; unmatched bases: 17. As DNA, the CDR3 is TGTGCCAGCAGCCTACGGGGCTCTTCGGGAGGGCCGTCCGAGCAGTACTTC. It encodes CASSLRGSSGGPSEQYF.

The chain recombines TRBV10-3 with TRBJ2-3; D perhaps matches TRBD2 (6 bases). The germline V and J ends were trimmed by 4 bases and 1 base, with 9 bases remaining between them. The CDR3 runs 14 residues. CDR1 is ENHRY and CDR2 is SYGVKD in the germline V gene. The CDR3 loop reads CAISASVGTDTQYF. The CDR3 DNA is TGTGCCATCAGTGCTAGCGTGGGCACAGATACGCAGTATTTT.

This clone was seen many times. The rearrangement joins TRBV29-1 to TRBJ2-7; possible D gene TRBD1, 6 bases. The CDR3 totals 13 residues. Trimming cost V 7 bases and J 3 bases, with 16 bases left between them. Per the germline V gene, CDR1 is SQVTM and CDR2 is ANQGSEA. The CDR3 DNA sequence: TGCAGCGCCAAGGCAGGGGATCTCTACGAGCAGTACTTC. This sequence encodes CSAKAGDLYEQYF.

The table lists this clone with a few counts. The CDR3 protein is CASSPTTGRAANYGYTF. As DNA, the CDR3 is TGTGCCAGCAGCCCCACCACGGGGAGGGCAGCAAACTATGGCTACACCTTC. The rearrangement joins TRBV11-2 to TRBJ1-2; no firm D call. V was trimmed by 5 bases and J by 2 bases, leaving 21 bases between them. CDR3 length: 17 residues. Per the germline V gene, CDR1 is SGHAT and CDR2 is FQNNGV.

The chain couples TRBV19 to TRBJ1-2, with D maybe TRBD1 (5 bases). The CDR3 spans 12 residues. CDR1 LNHDA and CDR2 SQIVND come from the germline V gene (reference sequence). The ends were cut back, 11 bases at V and 7 bases at J, with 17 bases in the middle. The CDR3 here is CAYPPGGSGYTF. CDR3 in DNA: TGTGCCTACCCGCCCGGGGGGAGTGGCTACACCTTC.

J is TRBJ1-2 and V is TRBV5-1, with 9 bases matching TRBD1. CDR1 and CDR2 (germline): SGHRS, YFSETQ. Trimming removed 4 bases from V and 8 bases from J; junction bases left unmatched: 9. The length of the CDR3 is 14 residues. Here the CDR3 DNA reads TGCGCCAGCAGCCCTATACAGGGGGCTGGCGGCTACACCTTC. It encodes CASSPIQGAGGYTF.

The CDR3 region has the DNA TGTGCCAGTCGATGGACTAGCGGGGGCACAGATACGCAGTATTTT. Translating it yields CASRWTSGGTDTQYF. This chain connects TRBV27 to TRBJ2-3; 12 nucleotides match TRBD2. The germline gives CDR1 MNHEY, CDR2 SMNVEV (reference sequence). V was pared by 9 bases and J by 1 base, with 5 bases of the junction left unmatched. This CDR3 is built from 15 residues.

The rearrangement uses TRBV9 and TRBJ1-1; the D gene is possibly TRBD1 (5 bases). The CDR3 is made up of 11 amino acids. Trimming shortened V by 4 bases and J by 8 bases, and 9 bases separated the two germline ends. Germline V gene sequence: CDR1 SGDLS, CDR2 YYNGEE. Here the CDR3 reads CASSPRTEAFF. CDR3 coding DNA: TGTGCCAGCAGCCCCAGGACAGAAGCTTTCTTT.

The rearrangement uses TRBV28 and TRBJ2-7, with 12 bases lining up with TRBD1. CDR3 length: 18 residues. The germline gives CDR1 MDHEN, CDR2 SYDVKM. The trim removed 4 bases at V and 3 bases at J, leaving 13 bases unmatched. CDR3 residues: CASSYGTGGSAGGYEQYF. CDR3 nucleotide sequence: TGTGCCAGCAGTTATGGGACAGGGGGCTCCGCCGGTGGCTACGAGCAGTACTTC.

The chain carries TRBV19 and TRBJ2-3, with TRBD1 identical over 8 bases. CDR3 length: 17 residues. With V trimmed by 0 bases and J by 4 bases, 9 bases remained unmatched. Germline V gene sequence: CDR1 LNHDA, CDR2 SQIVND (reference sequence). CDR3 coding DNA: TGTGCCAGTAGTATAGATCATGGCAGGGGGCAGGCAGATACGCAGTATTTT. It codes for CASSIDHGRGQADTQYF.

This clone was recorded a few times. The V gene is TRBV11-3, the J gene TRBJ1-3, with D possibly being TRBD1 (5 bases). Germline V CDR1 and CDR2: SGHNT, YENEEA. Trimming shortened V by 7 bases and J by 0 bases, and 13 bases separated the two germline ends. The CDR3 runs 15 residues. The CDR3 spells CASNRPDNSGNTIYF. The CDR3 coding sequence is TGTGCCAGCAACAGACCGGACAACTCTGGAAACACCATATATTTT.

This chain links TRBV18 with TRBJ2-2; the match to TRBD1 covers 7 bases. V lost 3 bases to trimming and J lost 3 bases; unmatched junction nucleotides: 4. Germline values: CDR1 KGHSH, CDR2 LQKENI. CDR3 length: 15 amino acids. Here the CDR3 DNA reads TGTGCCAGCTCACCGAACAGGGGAGACACCGGGGAGCTGTTTTTT. Translated: CASSPNRGDTGELFF. The whole variable domain, remainder taken from reference TRBV18 and TRBJ2-2, is NAGVMQNPRHLVRRRGQEARLRCSPMKGHSHVYWYRQLPEEGLKFMVYLQKENIIDESGMPKERFSAEFPKEGPSILRIQQVVRGDSAAYFCASSPNRGDTGELFFGEGSRLTVL.